Each of the 16 T cell receptor beta chains below was sequenced from the same sample in a study of CD8+CD57+ T cells in acquired aplastic anemia. Researchers used genomic DNA as the template to profile TCR beta VDJ and CDR3. A single record per CDR3 protein comes from TCRdb applying MiXCR to the reads. The table records about 180,000 distinct CDR3 sequences, 40% to 55% of them present only once. Previously, flow cytometry had revealed CD8+CD57+ cell expansion in the patients chosen for sequencing. Sequences were obtained from sorted CD4+, CD8+, or CD8+CD57+ T cells (not recorded which) from PBMCs. The receptor source for this set is a human donor with aplastic anemia.

This clonotype was detected ten times or more. V usage is TRBV6-1 and J usage is TRBJ1-2; possibly TRBD1 for D (6 bases). V was shortened by 6 bases and J by 2 bases, with 10 bases between the two germline ends. Germline V CDR1 and CDR2: MNHNS, SASEGT. The CDR3 is made up of 13 amino acids. This CDR3 is CASSQGHNYGYTF. CDR3 nucleotide sequence: TGTGCCAGCAGCCAGGGACACAACTATGGCTACACCTTC.

This clonotype was picked up many times. The chain couples TRBV4-2 to TRBJ1-2, with TRBD1 matching over 7 bases. Germline V gene data show CDR1 as LGHNA and CDR2 as YNFKEQ. After removal of 0 bases from V and 2 bases from J, the junction contained 3 bases not matched to a gene. This CDR3 is 15 amino acids long. The CDR3 DNA reads TGTGCCAGCAGCCAAGAACAGGGGCTAAACTATGGCTACACCTTC. Translating it yields CASSQEQGLNYGYTF.

This sequence joins TRBV25-1 and TRBJ1-1; D unresolved. CDR1 and CDR2 from the germline V gene are MGHDK and SYGVNS. CDR3 length equals 16 residues. V lost 5 bases and J lost 0, with 16 bases in between. The CDR3 loop is CASSPGEGLMNTEAFF. DNA for the CDR3: TGTGCCAGCAGTCCCGGTGAGGGATTAATGAACACTGAAGCTTTCTTT.

This rearrangement joins TRBV2 to TRBJ2-5; the match to TRBD1 covers 9 bases. The ends lost 8 bases at V and 9 bases at J; junction bases unmatched: 13. Germline values: CDR1 SNHLY, CDR2 FYNNEI. The CDR3 totals 14 residues. The CDR3 DNA follows: TGTGCCAGCTCAGGACAGGGGATCAATCAGCCCCAGTACTTC. As protein: CASSGQGINQPQYF. Drawing the rest from reference TRBV2 and TRBJ2-5, the complete variable domain is EPEVTQTPSHQVTQMGQEVILRCVPISNHLYFYWYRQILGQKVEFLVSFYNNEISEKSEIFDDQFSVERPDGSNFTLKIRSTKLEDSAMYFCASSGQGINQPQYFGPGTRLLVL.

CDR3 residues: CASGEGYTF. In DNA, the CDR3 is TGTGCCAGCGGAGAGGGCTACACCTTC. This chain uses TRBV9 with TRBJ1-2; D not resolved. In germline, CDR1 is SGDLS, CDR2 YYNGEE. Trimming pared 7 bases from V and 8 bases from J, leaving 6 bases between. This CDR3 is built from 9 residues.

This clonotype came up many times. V is TRBV5-1 and J is TRBJ1-2, with 8 bases that match TRBD1. Per germline, CDR1 SGHRS and CDR2 YFSETQ. Germline trimming cut 0 bases from V and 6 bases from J; bases unmatched to any gene: 1. The CDR3 spans 13 residues. This chain's CDR3 is CASSLGDRNGYTF. In nucleotides, the CDR3 is TGCGCCAGCAGCTTGGGGGACAGGAATGGCTACACCTTC. Full variable domain (missing parts from reference TRBV5-1 and TRBJ1-2): KAGVTQTPRYLIKTRGQQVTLSCSPISGHRSVSWYQQTPGQGLQFLFEYFSETQRNKGNFPGRFSGRQFSNSRSEMNVSTLELGDSALYLCASSLGDRNGYTFGSGTRLTVV.

The chain is built from TRBV7-2 and TRBJ1-2; D call uncertain. This CDR3 is built from 13 residues. Germline values: CDR1 SGHTA, CDR2 FQGNSA. V was pared by 6 bases and J by 8 bases, with 16 bases between. DNA of the CDR3: TGTGCCAGCAGTCCGGGAGCAGGCGGGGGCTACACCTTC. Protein product: CASSPGAGGGYTF.

Many counts were recorded for this clonotype. The chain joins TRBV7-9 to TRBJ2-2; TRBD1 is a possible D gene (6 bases). The CDR3 length is 16 residues. Looked up from germline, CDR1 is SEHNR and CDR2 is FQNEAQ (reference sequence). Trimming took off 1 base at V and 3 bases at J, with 12 bases between the two ends. CDR3: CASSLGRGVDTGELFF. DNA for the CDR3: TGTGCCAGCAGCTTAGGCAGGGGAGTAGACACCGGGGAGCTGTTTTTT.

The V and J genes are TRBV5-1 and TRBJ2-6, with 7 nucleotides matching TRBD2. The trim removed 0 bases at V and 0 bases at J, leaving 6 bases unmatched. The germline gives CDR1 SGHRS, CDR2 YFSETQ. This CDR3 has 18 amino acids. Here the CDR3 reads CASSLGAGVTSGANVLTF. As DNA, the CDR3 is TGCGCCAGCAGCTTGGGGGCGGGGGTGACCTCTGGGGCCAACGTCCTGACTTTC.

This clonotype was picked up one time. The V gene is TRBV12-3 or TRBV12-4, the J gene TRBJ1-1; no clear D. The CDR3 is 13 amino acids. Trimming left V 2 bases short and J 5 bases short, with 9 bases between. The CDR3 protein is CASSLTSQTEAFF. The CDR3 bases are TGTGCCAGCAGTTTAACAAGTCAAACTGAAGCTTTCTTT.

Notes on this clonotype: Given a much more abundant clone one base away, this may be a read error. The rearrangement uses TRBV12-3 or TRBV12-4 and TRBJ1-1, with a tentative D call TRBD1 (5 bases). The V gene lost 6 bases and the J gene lost 0 bases, with 14 bases spanning the gap. This CDR3 has 15 amino acids. The CDR3 DNA reads as TGTGCCAGCAGGCCGAGGGGCCGAATGAACACTGAAGCTTTCTTT. Translating it yields CASRPRGRMNTEAFF.

Details on this clonotype: Given a much more abundant clone one base away, this may be a read error. The chain uses TRBV12-3 or TRBV12-4 and TRBJ2-1; 8 nucleotides agree with TRBD1. The CDR3 has 16 residues. CDR3 sequence (DNA): TGTACCAGCAGTTTTCGGGACGGACAGGGCTACAATGAGCAGTTCTTC. Amino acids: CTSSFRDGQGYNEQFF.

The chain recombines TRBV20-1 with TRBJ2-5; either TRBD1 or TRBD2 may fit D (6 bases each). Per the germline V gene, CDR1 is DFQATT and CDR2 is SNEGSKA (reference sequence). V gave up 5 bases and J gave up 4 bases, with 14 bases separating them. This CDR3 comprises 13 residues. The CDR3 protein is CSAEGGLIETQYF. The CDR3, as DNA: TGCAGTGCTGAAGGGGGACTTATAGAGACCCAGTACTTC.

Comment on this clonotype: A much more abundant neighbour one base away suggests this may be a read error. The V call is TRBV6-1, the J call TRBJ2-3; D perhaps matches TRBD2 (5 bases). V gave up 3 bases and J gave up 5 bases, with 15 bases separating them. The CDR3 is made up of 15 amino acids. The germline CDR1 and CDR2 sequences are MNHNS and SASEGT. The CDR3 DNA reads TGTGCCAGCAGTGAGGCAGCGGCCGAGGGAGATACGCAGTATTTT. The encoded protein is CASSEAAAEGDTQYF.

The table lists this clonotype with many counts. The rearrangement links TRBV19 to TRBJ1-2; 7 bases are shared with TRBD1. CDR3 length: 15 amino acids. Germline V gene lookup returns CDR1 LNHDA and CDR2 SQIVND (reference sequence). The junction had 14 bases not matched to a gene; V was cut back by 5 bases and J by 8 bases. This CDR3 reads CASSPAGTAGDGYTF. In nucleotides, the CDR3 is TGTGCCAGTAGTCCTGCCGGGACAGCCGGGGACGGCTACACCTTC.

J is TRBJ2-1 and V is TRBV20-1, with 7 positions matching TRBD1. In germline, CDR1 is DFQATT, CDR2 SNEGSKA (reference sequence). Trimming took 1 base from V and 4 from J; bases not matched to a gene: 4. The CDR3 extends over 14 amino acids. This CDR3 is CSARGTGKYNEQFF. The CDR3 DNA reads as TGCAGTGCTAGAGGGACAGGCAAATACAATGAGCAGTTCTTC.